This T cell receptor (beta chain) was identified in a study of T cell responses to AZD1222 COVID-19 vaccine. Background on the study: Pooling was applied to second doses at about 4 or about 12 weeks.

TCRdb's copy holds only in-frame clones and misses some; the assay was immunoSEQ multiplex PCR. This sample has about 130,000 clones, with 91% found just once. On this clone: The antigen remains unidentified.

The V gene's germline CDR1 is LNHDA and CDR2 SQIVND (reference sequence). V was clipped by 4 bases and J by 0 bases, with 10 bases between them. CDR3 size: 15 residues. Notes on the study in general: Baseline testing showed seropositivity in only a handful of AZD1222 recipients. Donors, mostly white British, included more females; clonal diversity was possibly underestimated.

The specimen was peripheral blood, collected on day 0 of AZD1222 vaccination. The source of this sequence is an adult in good health. This chain links TRBV19 with TRBJ2-1, with a possible D match to TRBD1 (5 bases). CDR3 protein: CASSTPTVSYNEQFF. The CDR3 nucleotides are TGTGCCAGTAGTACTCCGACAGTCTCCTACAATGAGCAGTTCTTC.